Listed below are T cell receptor beta chains from one sample, sequenced in a study of coeliac disease. Method: immunoSEQ multiplex PCR; TCRdb's copy keeps in-frame clones and lacks some. The sample includes 2,800 or so clones, around 50% of them seen just once. Material for sequencing was intraepithelial lymphocytes from the gut. Receptor source: a man aged 45 to 65 with active celiac disease. Each CDR3 is given with its conserved first and last residue. Fields, in order: J gene, D gene, clone size, V gene, CDR3 protein, CDR3 DNA. The D gene is left open where the match is weak. Where a row states a size, it is once, few, many or the class of an expanded clone; other rows omit it.

TRBJ2-1 . . TRBV10-3 CAIGLGNEQFF TGTGCCATCGGACTGGGGAATGAGCAGTTCTTC
TRBJ2-7 . once TRBV21-1 CASSKRGSTWFPSYEQYF TGTGCCAGCAGCAAACGAGGGTCAACGTGGTTCCCCTCCTACGAGCAGTACTTC
TRBJ2-7 . . TRBV29-1 CSVEGGVFGGGYEQYF TGCAGCGTTGAAGGGGGAGTTTTTGGAGGCGGCTACGAGCAGTACTTC
TRBJ2-7 . . TRBV28 CASSWNSGTPYYEQYF TGTGCCAGCAGCTGGAACTCAGGGACACCGTACTACGAGCAGTACTTC
TRBJ2-3 TRBD2 once TRBV6-5 CASRSGTSWGDTQYF TGTGCCAGCAGATCCGGGACTAGCTGGGGAGATACGCAGTATTTT
TRBJ2-5 TRBD1 . TRBV7-9 CASSLVGRGETQYF TGTGCCAGCAGCTTAGTCGGCAGGGGGGAGACCCAGTACTTC
TRBJ1-5 . . TRBV7-9 CASSLDAMNQPQHF TGTGCCAGCAGCTTAGATGCGATGAATCAGCCCCAGCATTTT
TRBJ2-7 TRBD1 . TRBV28 CASSLWGQGSYEQYF TGTGCCAGCAGTTTATGGGGACAGGGCTCCTACGAGCAGTACTTC
TRBJ1-5 . . TRBV27 CASRPRAHSNQPQHF TGTGCCAGCAGACCCAGGGCTCATAGCAATCAGCCCCAGCATTTT
TRBJ2-1 TRBD2 . TRBV23-1 CASSQLPGGFKDEQFF TGCGCCAGCAGTCAACTACCGGGGGGGTTCAAGGATGAGCAGTTCTTC
TRBJ2-7 TRBD1 . TRBV28 CASSTLGQYSYEQYF TGTGCCAGCAGCACTTTGGGACAGTACTCCTACGAGCAGTACTTC
TRBJ1-4 . . TRBV30 CAWSVRHRENEKLFF TGTGCCTGGAGTGTTCGGCACAGGGAGAATGAAAAACTGTTTTTT